The 8 T cell receptor beta chains below come from one sample, sequenced in a study of T-cell memory formation after mild COVID-19. TCRdb passed the 5' RACE reads through MiXCR, listing each CDR3 protein once. The table includes approximately 290,000 distinct CDR3 sequences, less than 20% detected once. The source material was PBMCs or a T cell subset sorted from them (not recorded which). These receptors were collected from a man aged 18 to 35 who had mild COVID-19 (a few samples of this study predate the infection). Cell type and time point are not known.

The chain is built from TRBV5-1 and TRBJ1-3; D gene unclear. Germline loops: CDR1 SGHRS, CDR2 YFSETQ. The CDR3 consists of 15 residues. V was pared by 4 bases and J by 4 bases, with 15 bases between. The CDR3 here is CASSTDGLGGNTIYF. The CDR3 coding sequence is TGCGCCAGCAGCACCGACGGCCTGGGAGGAAACACCATATATTTT.

V and J are TRBV27 and TRBJ2-5; perhaps TRBD1 as D (7 bases). Germline loops: CDR1 MNHEY, CDR2 SMNVEV (reference sequence). The CDR3 covers 15 residues. The ends were cut back, 5 bases at V and 3 bases at J, with 16 bases in the middle. CDR3 sequence: CASSAPGRGEETQYF. CDR3 DNA sequence: TGTGCCAGCAGTGCTCCGGGCAGGGGGGAAGAGACCCAGTACTTC.

The chain is built from TRBV30 and TRBJ2-7; D gene uncertain. The CDR3 totals 13 residues. Germline V lookup: CDR1 GTSNPN, CDR2 SVGIG (reference sequence). The germline V and J ends were trimmed by 2 bases and 1 base, with 9 bases remaining between them. CDR3 in amino acids: CAWSSGRSYEQYF. The CDR3 region has the DNA TGTGCCTGGAGTAGTGGCAGGTCCTACGAGCAGTACTTC.

This clonotype has just a few counts. The chain employs TRBV7-8 and TRBJ1-6, with D possibly TRBD1 on 5 matching bases. The CDR3 spans 12 residues. Germline assignment: CDR1 SGHVS and CDR2 FQNEAQ. Trimming stripped 7 bases from V and 8 bases from J, with 9 bases between. DNA for the CDR3: TGTGCCAGCAATCAAGGGGATTCACCCCTCCACTTT. Its protein product is CASNQGDSPLHF.

The chain employs TRBV7-2 and TRBJ1-2, with D tentatively TRBD1 (5 bases). Germline CDR1 is SGHTA and CDR2 is FQGNSA. V lost 5 bases and J 4 bases, leaving 14 bases between the germline ends. The CDR3 is 14 amino acids. The DNA of the CDR3 is TGTGCCAGCAGCCCCAGACCGGGGGGCTATGGCTACACCTTC. It translates to CASSPRPGGYGYTF.

The genes are TRBV5-1 and TRBJ2-3; 7 bases fit TRBD1. The length of the CDR3 is 17 residues. With V trimmed by 0 bases and J by 0 bases, 7 bases remained unmatched. Germline-derived CDR1 and CDR2 are SGHRS and YFSETQ. The CDR3 coding sequence is TGCGCCAGCAGCTTGGGGTTAGGGGGCCATAGCACAGATACGCAGTATTTT. It specifies CASSLGLGGHSTDTQYF.

The genes are TRBV5-1 and TRBJ2-1; 8 bases align to TRBD2. V gave up 3 bases and J gave up 8 bases; unmatched junction bases: 7. This CDR3 region has 14 residues. Germline V CDR1 and CDR2: SGHRS, YFSETQ. The CDR3 protein is CASSSGLEVDEQFF. The CDR3 DNA follows: TGCGCCAGCAGCTCGGGACTAGAGGTCGATGAGCAGTTCTTC.

The gene calls are TRBV20-1 and TRBJ2-5; the D is unclear. V was clipped by 6 bases and J by 1 base, with 18 bases between them. Germline V CDR1 and CDR2: DFQATT, SNEGSKA (reference sequence). The CDR3 runs to 15 residues. The CDR3 nucleotides read TGCAGTGCGAGCACCACTTGGCGGACCCAAGAGACCCAGTACTTC. It codes for CSASTTWRTQETQYF.